The 28 T cell receptor beta chains in this list originate from one sample, sequenced in a study of OX40 agonist ivuxolimab in advanced cancers. The data were produced by immunoSEQ multiplex PCR, yet TCRdb's version contains in-frame clones alone and is incomplete. Here the sample spans roughly 53,000 clones, 85% to 90% being singletons. The sequences come from CD4+ or CD8+ T cells sorted from blood, collected in a trial of the OX40 agonist ivuxolimab. These receptors were collected from an adult with an advanced solid tumor such as melanoma, head and neck, liver or kidney cancer.

The V call is TRBV4-2, the J call TRBJ1-1, with D tentatively TRBD1 (6 bases). Germline CDR1 is LGHNA and CDR2 is YNFKEQ. V was shortened by 4 bases and J by 0 bases, with 18 bases between the two germline ends. CDR3 length: 17 amino acids. The CDR3 DNA reads TGTGCCAGCAGCCGCACGGGACATACGACTATGAACACTGAAGCTTTCTTT. Its protein product is CASSRTGHTTMNTEAFF.

This sequence joins TRBV5-1 and TRBJ1-1, with D unclear. Germline V CDR1 and CDR2: SGHRS, YFSETQ. V lost 0 bases to trimming and J lost 0 bases, with 9 bases between them. This CDR3 region has 15 residues. CDR3 in DNA: TGCGCCAGCAGCTTGGAGGCGGGGATGAACACTGAAGCTTTCTTT. This encodes CASSLEAGMNTEAFF.

In DNA, the CDR3 is TGTGCCAGCAGCTTAGGGACTTTGAACACCGGGGAGCTGTTTTTT. Residues: CASSLGTLNTGELFF. This chain uses TRBV11-3 with TRBJ2-2; a weak D match, TRBD2 (5 bases). CDR3 size: 15 residues. Looked up from germline, CDR1 is SGHNT and CDR2 is YENEEA. With 1 base removed from V and 1 base from J, the gap between germline ends came to 7 bases.

This clone was observed a handful of times. The genes are TRBV6-5 and TRBJ2-7, with no clear D. The V end lost 0 bases, the J end lost 1 base, and 7 bases lay between the germline ends. From germline, CDR1 is MNHEY and CDR2 SVGAGI. The CDR3 contains 14 residues. CDR3 protein: CASSYSRQSYEQYF. CDR3 bases: TGTGCCAGCAGTTACTCGAGGCAGTCCTACGAGCAGTACTTC.

The genes are TRBV6-5 and TRBJ2-7; 8 positions match TRBD1. This CDR3 comprises 13 residues. V lost 6 bases and J lost 5; bases outside the gene matches: 6. Germline V gene data show CDR1 as MNHEY and CDR2 as SVGAGI. CDR3 sequence: CASSFDRGHEQYF. CDR3 bases: TGTGCCAGCAGCTTCGACAGGGGCCACGAGCAGTACTTC.

This chain joins TRBV15 and TRBJ2-1; 9 nucleotides line up with TRBD2. The CDR3 extends over 14 amino acids. Germline CDR1 reads LNHNV; CDR2 reads YYDKDF (reference sequence). V lost 1 base to trimming and J lost 5 bases; unmatched junction nucleotides: 0. The CDR3 region is CATSRVAGDNEQFF. The CDR3 DNA sequence: TGTGCCACCAGCAGAGTAGCGGGGGACAATGAGCAGTTCTTC.

The chain employs TRBV28 and TRBJ2-7; a possible D gene is TRBD2 (5 bases). Trimming shortened V by 6 bases and J by 4 bases, and 13 bases separated the two germline ends. Germline V CDR1 and CDR2: MDHEN, SYDVKM. The CDR3 sequence is 13 residues long. CDR3 DNA sequence: TGTGCCAGCAGAGGCGTAGCGAAGTACGAGCAGTACTTC. This sequence encodes CASRGVAKYEQYF.

This chain uses TRBV7-2 with TRBJ2-1, with 10 bases that match TRBD2. Trimming cost V 2 bases and J 2 bases; bases outside gene matches: 0. The CDR3 is made up of 15 amino acids. CDR1 is SGHTA and CDR2 is FQGNSA in the germline V gene. As DNA, the CDR3 is TGTGCCAGCAGCTTAACTAGCGGGACCTACAATGAGCAGTTCTTC. Amino acids: CASSLTSGTYNEQFF.

The V and J genes are TRBV7-3 and TRBJ2-2, with 11 bases aligning to TRBD2. The CDR3 totals 18 residues. V was clipped by 4 bases and J by 6 bases; unmatched bases: 13. Germline CDR1 is SGHTA and CDR2 is FQGTGA. The CDR3 nucleotides read TGTGCCAGCAGCTCCTTTGGGACTAGCGGACGAACAGCCGGGGAGCTGTTTTTT. Its protein is CASSSFGTSGRTAGELFF.

This chain connects TRBV7-9 to TRBJ2-1; 9 bases fit TRBD1. J gave up 1 base and V 6 bases, and 4 bases lay outside the gene matches. The CDR3 covers 15 residues. Germline CDR1 SEHNR, CDR2 FQNEAQ (reference sequence). CDR3 nucleotides: TGTGCCAGCAGACGCGGACAGGGGTCCTACAATGAGCAGTTCTTC. Translating gives CASRRGQGSYNEQFF. Combining the CDR3 with reference TRBV7-9 and TRBJ2-1 gives the whole variable domain DTGVSQNPRHKITKRGQNVTFRCDPISEHNRLYWYRQTLGQGPEFLTYFQNEAQLEKSRLLSDRFSAERPKGSFSTLEIQRTEQGDSAMYLCASRRGQGSYNEQFFGPGTRLTVL.

This chain uses TRBV27 with TRBJ2-1; 13 nucleotides match TRBD2. CDR3 length: 16 residues. Losses at the gene ends were 7 bases for V and 9 bases for J; bases not matched to a gene: 12. In germline, CDR1 is MNHEY, CDR2 SMNVEV (reference sequence). The CDR3 spells CASTPAGTSGKGEQFF. The CDR3 DNA reads TGTGCCAGCACCCCGGCCGGGACTAGCGGGAAGGGTGAGCAGTTCTTC.

The rearrangement uses TRBV30 and TRBJ1-5; D call uncertain. Trimming shortened V by 1 base and J by 5 bases, and 12 bases separated the two germline ends. The V gene's germline CDR1 is GTSNPN and CDR2 SVGIG (reference sequence). The CDR3 covers 14 residues. CDR3 DNA: TGTGCCTGGAGTGGGCAGGCTGGGGATCAGCCCCAGCATTTT. Translation: CAWSGQAGDQPQHF.

This chain uses TRBV19 with TRBJ1-2; TRBD1 aligns across 10 bases. From germline, CDR1 is LNHDA and CDR2 SQIVND (reference sequence). Trimming took 4 bases from V and 2 from J; bases not matched to a gene: 1. The CDR3 has 14 residues. CDR3 in DNA: TGTGCCAGTAGTACGGACAGGGGGAACTATGGCTACACCTTC. Its protein product is CASSTDRGNYGYTF.

This chain joins TRBV5-1 and TRBJ2-5; D perhaps matches TRBD1 (6 bases). Trimming removed 0 bases at V and 4 bases at J, with 19 bases between. The CDR3 loop spans 17 amino acids. Per germline, CDR1 SGHRS and CDR2 YFSETQ. CDR3 in amino acids: CASSLAVGGAGRETQYF. In nucleotides, the CDR3 is TGCGCCAGCAGCTTGGCCGTAGGGGGAGCTGGGAGAGAGACCCAGTACTTC.

The chain recombines TRBV5-1 with TRBJ2-2; D perhaps matches TRBD2 (6 bases). V shed 4 bases and J shed 5 bases, with 15 bases lying between them. The germline gives CDR1 SGHRS, CDR2 YFSETQ. This CDR3 comprises 15 residues. CDR3 nucleotides: TGCGCCAGCAGCCCCCTCGCGGGAAGGACCGGGGAGCTGTTTTTT. Protein product: CASSPLAGRTGELFF.

The CDR3 sequence is CASSLFPQGSKQYF. The CDR3, as DNA: TGTGCCAGCAGTTTATTCCCCCAGGGGAGCAAGCAGTACTTC. The rearrangement uses TRBV28 and TRBJ2-7, with D possibly being TRBD1 (6 bases). Germline lookup yields CDR1 MDHEN and CDR2 SYDVKM. The CDR3 is made up of 14 amino acids. The V and J ends lost 1 base and 8 bases respectively, with 15 bases between them.

This chain connects TRBV7-6 to TRBJ1-2; D uncertain. CDR1 is SGHVS and CDR2 is FNYEAQ in the germline V gene. The CDR3 is 14 residues long. Trimming stripped 1 base from V and 7 bases from J, with 13 bases between. CDR3 sequence (DNA): TGTGCCAGCAGCTTAGGTGGCAATTCGGCTGGCTACACCTTC. It translates to CASSLGGNSAGYTF.

The chain joins TRBV27 to TRBJ2-1; D perhaps matches TRBD2 (6 bases). Trimming shortened V by 5 bases and J by 4 bases, and 21 bases separated the two germline ends. CDR3 length equals 17 residues. Germline V gives CDR1 MNHEY, CDR2 SMNVEV (reference sequence). The CDR3 spells CASSLVPKGRLYNEQFF. CDR3 nucleotides: TGTGCCAGCAGTCTCGTTCCCAAGGGGAGGTTGTACAATGAGCAGTTCTTC.

This clone was picked up a small number of times. This sequence joins TRBV2 and TRBJ1-3; D gene unclear. V was trimmed by 5 bases and J by 4 bases, leaving 9 bases between them. The CDR3 has 13 residues. Germline CDR1 is SNHLY and CDR2 is FYNNEI. The CDR3 loop reads CASSRGSGNTIYF. As DNA, the CDR3 is TGTGCCAGCAGTCGGGGATCGGGAAACACCATATATTTT.

The rearrangement joins TRBV6-5 to TRBJ1-5, with a tentative D call TRBD1 (6 bases). Trimming took 4 bases from V and 1 from J, leaving 8 bases between them. The V gene's germline CDR1 is MNHEY and CDR2 SVGAGI. The CDR3 has 14 amino acids. The CDR3 sequence: CASSSGVSNQPQHF. CDR3 bases: TGTGCCAGCAGTTCAGGGGTAAGCAATCAGCCCCAGCATTTT.

The rearrangement links TRBV10-2 to TRBJ2-3, with 7 bases identical to TRBD2. J lost 2 bases, V lost 6 bases, and 8 bases had no gene match. From germline, CDR1 is WSHSY and CDR2 SAAADI. The CDR3 is 15 residues long. The CDR3 spells CASRTSGVDTDTQYF. The CDR3 nucleotides read TGCGCCAGCAGGACCAGCGGGGTAGACACAGATACGCAGTATTTT.

In this sample, this clone turned up once. This chain joins TRBV5-5 and TRBJ2-2, with 9 bases aligning to TRBD1. The V segment lost 5 bases and the J segment 4 bases; nucleotides outside the gene matches: 6. Germline CDR1 reads SGHKS; CDR2 reads YYEKEE (reference sequence). This CDR3 spans 15 amino acids. CDR3 DNA sequence: TGTGCCAGCAGACCCGGACAGGGGATCACCGGGGAGCTGTTTTTT. It translates to CASRPGQGITGELFF.

This clone was detected a few times. The chain couples TRBV10-3 to TRBJ1-6, with a weak D call TRBD1 (5 bases). Germline-derived CDR1 and CDR2 are ENHRY and SYGVKD. The CDR3 extends over 14 amino acids. Trimming cost V 4 bases and J 7 bases, with 11 bases left between them. The CDR3, as DNA: TGTGCCATCAGTGGGAGCCAGGGAAATTCACCCCTCCACTTT. Translation: CAISGSQGNSPLHF.

The rearrangement uses TRBV7-3 and TRBJ2-1; possibly TRBD2 for D (6 bases). Germline CDR1 and CDR2: SGHTA and FQGTGA. The V end lost 2 bases, the J end lost 7 bases, and 15 bases lay between the germline ends. The CDR3 has 15 amino acids. CDR3 residues: CASSLVTGDGNEQFF. The CDR3 bases are TGTGCCAGCAGCTTAGTCACGGGAGACGGAAATGAGCAGTTCTTC.

This clone was found once. The V call is TRBV7-3, the J call TRBJ2-7, with 8 bases aligning to TRBD2. Per germline, CDR1 SGHTA and CDR2 FQGTGA. CDR3 length equals 14 residues. Trimming at V came to 2 bases and at J to 3 bases, leaving 3 bases not matched to a gene. Written as DNA, the CDR3 is TGTGCCAGCAGCTTAGGAGCGGGAGTCTACGAGCAGTACTTC. Translation gives CASSLGAGVYEQYF.

The V call is TRBV6-5, the J call TRBJ2-7, with D uncertain. In germline, CDR1 is MNHEY, CDR2 SVGAGI. The CDR3 extends over 15 amino acids. Trimming left V 0 bases short and J 7 bases short, with 16 bases between. CDR3 protein: CASSYSFSLLGEQYF. CDR3 DNA: TGTGCCAGCAGTTACTCGTTCTCCCTTCTTGGGGAGCAGTACTTC.

The chain employs TRBV2 and TRBJ2-5; tentatively, D is TRBD1 (5 bases). Germline V gene data show CDR1 as SNHLY and CDR2 as FYNNEI. CDR3 length: 15 residues. V gave up 6 bases and J gave up 6 bases, with 20 bases separating them. CDR3 DNA: TGTGCCAGCAGCAGACGACAGTTAATGGCCCAGACCCAGTACTTC. This gives the protein CASSRRQLMAQTQYF.

The rearrangement joins TRBV28 to TRBJ1-2, with D perhaps TRBD1 (6 bases). This CDR3 contains 15 residues. Germline CDR1 and CDR2: MDHEN and SYDVKM. Trimming took 3 bases from V and 4 from J, leaving 15 bases between them. The CDR3 DNA is TGTGCCAGCAGTTTCCCCCCAGGGGACATCTATGGCTACACCTTC. Translating it yields CASSFPPGDIYGYTF.